A selection of T cell receptor beta chains follows, all from one sample in a study of cytomegalovirus exposure and HLA in healthy donors. Here immunoSEQ multiplex PCR was the method, and the copy in TCRdb shows in-frame clones only, minus some. This table holds 150,000 to 200,000 clones, 75% found once. Material: PBMCs. The receptor source for this set is a woman in her thirties or forties in good health and CMV-seropositive. Each CDR3 is given with its conserved first and last residue. The D gene is left open where the match is weak. The size entry is marked missing in some rows and otherwise reads once, few, many or a size class.

v_gene,d_gene,abundance,j_gene,CDR3aa,CDR3nt
TRBV28,TRBD1,.,TRBJ1-2,CASSRQGTGQQVYTF,TGTGCCAGCAGTCGGCAGGGGACAGGACAACAGGTCTACACCTTC
TRBV28,TRBD1,.,TRBJ1-5,CASSFLPLMDRGWLNSNQPQHF,TGTGCCAGCAGTTTTTTGCCCCTGATGGACAGGGGGTGGCTAAATAGCAATCAGCCCCAGCATTTT
TRBV19,.,.,TRBJ1-3,CASMTGVGNTIYF,TGTGCCAGTATGACAGGCGTGGGAAACACCATATATTTT
TRBV6-6,TRBD1,few,TRBJ2-3,CASSTRDSTTDTQYF,TGTGCCAGCAGTACCCGGGACAGTACGACTGATACGCAGTATTTT
TRBV2,.,.,TRBJ1-2,CASSEAENYGYTF,TGTGCCAGCAGTGAAGCGGAGAACTATGGCTACACCTTC
TRBV6-5,TRBD2,.,TRBJ2-7,CASSTGTSGMVEQYF,TGTGCCAGCAGTACCGGGACTAGCGGGATGGTCGAGCAGTACTTC
TRBV7-7,TRBD2,.,TRBJ2-3,CASSLAGGADTQYF,TGTGCTAGCAGCTTGGCCGGGGGGGCAGATACGCAGTATTTT
TRBV28,.,.,TRBJ2-1,CASSFFRRSSYNEQFF,TGTGCCAGCAGTTTTTTTCGGCGGAGCTCCTACAATGAGCAGTTCTTC
TRBV6-1,TRBD1,.,TRBJ2-6,CASRTGGAGANVLTF,TGTGCCAGCCGGACAGGGGGCGCTGGGGCCAACGTCCTGACTTTC
TRBV7-8,.,.,TRBJ2-1,CASSLTVWGLFLYNEQFF,TGTGCCAGCAGCTTAACGGTATGGGGACTCTTCCTTTACAATGAGCAGTTCTTC
TRBV27,.,few,TRBJ1-2,CASSLAGALGSYGYTF,TGTGCCAGCAGTTTAGCGGGGGCTTTAGGCAGCTATGGCTACACCTTC
TRBV7-2,TRBD2,.,TRBJ2-7,CASSSGPALAGGEQYF,TGTGCCAGCAGCTCGGGTCCGGCACTAGCGGGAGGCGAGCAGTACTTC
TRBV5-5,.,.,TRBJ1-2,CASSLESYGYTF,TGTGCCAGCAGCTTGGAGAGCTATGGCTACACCTTC
TRBV7-9,.,.,TRBJ2-7,CASSPVSDLLTGSYEQHF,TGTGCCAGCAGCCCAGTTAGTGATCTACTGACAGGCTCCTACGAGCAGCACTTC
TRBV19,.,.,TRBJ1-5,CASSIQGGQPQHF,TGTGCCAGTAGTATACAAGGGGGTCAGCCCCAGCATTTT
TRBV9,TRBD1,.,TRBJ1-1,CASSPRADRANTEAFF,TGTGCCAGCAGCCCAAGAGCGGACAGGGCGAACACTGAAGCTTTCTTT
TRBV29-1,.,.,TRBJ1-5,CSVAYTGNQPQHF,TGCAGCGTTGCCTATACGGGCAATCAGCCCCAGCATTTT
TRBV28,TRBD1,.,TRBJ2-7,CASSKTTGQGNSYEQYF,TGTGCCAGCAGTAAAACTACGGGACAGGGAAACTCCTACGAGCAGTACTTC
TRBV29-1,.,.,TRBJ1-5,CSVVQGVGQPQHF,TGCAGCGTTGTGCAAGGGGTTGGGCAGCCCCAGCATTTT
TRBV10-3,TRBD1,.,TRBJ1-4,CAISKGAHEKLFF,TGTGCCATCAGTAAGGGGGCGCATGAAAAACTGTTTTTT
TRBV5-1,TRBD1,.,TRBJ2-7,CASSRDRGGNEQYF,TGCGCCAGCAGCAGGGACAGGGGGGGCAACGAGCAGTACTTC
TRBV19,.,.,TRBJ2-5,CASSWGRWETQYF,TGTGCCAGTAGTTGGGGGCGATGGGAGACCCAGTACTTC
TRBV29-1,.,.,TRBJ2-7,CSVEAVRGQRYEQYF,TGCAGCGTTGAAGCTGTAAGAGGACAGCGCTACGAGCAGTACTTC
TRBV7-2,TRBD1,.,TRBJ1-2,CASSPRTGGAYGYTF,TGTGCCAGCAGCCCTAGGACAGGGGGCGCCTATGGCTACACCTTC
TRBV6-5,.,.,TRBJ2-5,CASSYLSGDAETQYF,TGTGCCAGCAGTTACCTTAGCGGAGATGCTGAGACCCAGTACTTC
TRBV21-1,.,.,TRBJ2-7,CVSYSLASSYEQYF,TGTGTCTCCTATTCACTAGCGTCCTCCTACGAGCAGTACTTC
TRBV7-3,.,.,TRBJ2-2,CASSPYSTGELFF,TGTGCCAGCAGCCCCTATAGTACCGGGGAGCTGTTTTTT
TRBV6-5,TRBD1,.,TRBJ2-7,CASSYSIGQDEQYF,TGTGCCAGCAGTTACTCAATCGGACAGGACGAGCAGTACTTC
TRBV10-3,TRBD1,.,TRBJ2-3,CAISRTRDRGADTQYF,TGTGCCATCAGTAGAACCCGGGACAGGGGTGCAGATACGCAGTATTTT
TRBV7-9,.,.,TRBJ1-3,CASSRAAAGSGNTIYF,TGTGCCAGCAGCCGTGCGGCCGCCGGGTCGGGAAACACCATATATTTT
TRBV6-4,TRBD2,.,TRBJ2-2,CASSSQPGGTGELFF,TGTGCCAGCAGTTCTCAGCCGGGGGGGACCGGGGAGCTGTTTTTT
TRBV19,.,.,TRBJ1-4,CASSVNRVGTNEKLFF,TGTGCCAGTAGTGTTAACAGGGTCGGGACTAATGAAAAACTGTTTTTT
TRBV4-3,.,.,TRBJ2-1,CASSQNRDNPRDEQFF,TGCGCCAGCAGCCAAAACCGGGACAACCCTCGAGATGAGCAGTTCTTC